The entry below describes one T cell receptor (beta chain). Its antigen is not known. CDR3 size: 13 residues. Germline lookup yields CDR1 GTSNPN and CDR2 SVGIG (reference sequence). Trimming took off 5 bases at V and 5 bases at J, with 13 bases between the two ends. The source of the sample is a study of cytomegalovirus exposure and HLA in healthy donors. Findings and limits, study-wide: According to a later analysis, donors in an Asian-associated ancestry cluster reportedly had fewer N-insertions than the approximately 670-donor mean. Cytomegalovirus association was listed for about 170 TCR beta chains.

PCR amplification relied on 60 Vbeta primers (plus 13 Jbeta primers). Assay used: immunoSEQ multiplex PCR; TCRdb lists only in-frame clones, some missing. The sample holds more than 150,000 clones, 82% seen once. The sequence was collected from a man aged 40-50 years in good health and CMV-seronegative. The chain is built from TRBV30 and TRBJ2-1; D might be TRBD1 (6 bases). Sequenced input: PBMCs. CDR3 protein: CAWGRGYNNEQFF. CDR3 DNA sequence: TGTGCCTGGGGAAGGGGGTATAACAATGAGCAGTTCTTC.